This TCR beta chain was sequenced during a study of regulatory T cells in long-lasting Graves disease. This clonotype was detected many times. As to time point: newly diagnosed GD, antithyroid drugs for less than 3 months. RNA extracted from PBMCs served as the sequencing template. American Thyroid Association guidelines were used to diagnose Graves' disease. Those enrolled as patients came out of an endocrinology department in Xi'an, China. Construction of TCR beta libraries relied on iRepertoire HTBI primers and on Arm-PCR targeting CDR3 regions. TCRdb fed the multiplex PCR reads into MiXCR, producing one record per CDR3 protein. The data contain 500,000 to 700,000 distinct CDR3 sequences, less than 20% of them seen just once; the ten biggest clones take up about 20%. The CDR3 length is 17 residues. The trim removed 3 bases at V and 4 bases at J, leaving 6 bases unmatched. Germline V gene sequence: CDR1 MDHEN, CDR2 SYDVKM.

These data are also associated with another study on T cells in Graves' hyperthyroidism and ophthalmopathy. This second study notes: When the TCR CDR3 underwent first-round RT-PCR, the HTBI primer set was used. Progression to ophthalmopathy was predicted a median of roughly 6.8 months early.

This specimen was peripheral blood mononuclear cells (PBMCs), taken at new diagnosis, from a patient treated with antithyroid drugs. The chain joins TRBV28 to TRBJ2-3; 14 nucleotides agree with TRBD2. This sequence was found in a woman aged 30 to 39 with Graves disease. The DNA of the CDR3 is TGTGCCAGCAGTTTGATGGGACTAGCGGGAGTCCCAGATACGCAGTATTTT. Encoded protein: CASSLMGLAGVPDTQYF.